This T cell receptor (beta chain) was sequenced in a study of shared clonotypes between healthy human individuals. Clones were read by immunoSEQ multiplex PCR, and TCRdb kept only the in-frame ones, dropping some. The sample gives roughly 1 million clones, roughly 74% of which show up once; more than 0.5% is in the top ten. Adults of Caucasian background living in Nashville, Tennessee made up all donors. This clone was recorded at least ten times. Its cognate antigen is unknown. General observations from the study: Larger estimated richness was generally seen in naive subsets than in memory subsets. The genetic and exposure-history diversity represented was limited by few donors.

The CDR3 sequence is 15 residues long. CDR1 is LGHNA, CDR2 YNFKEQ, per germline. V shed 0 bases and J 6 bases; nucleotides not matched to a gene: 6. The sequenced sample was memory CD4+ T cells from PBMCs. The subset is: CD45RA-negative fraction. The sequence was obtained from a man aged 18 to 29 in good health. Some clones in this sample may be carry-over from other donors' samples. This rearrangement joins TRBV4-2 to TRBJ2-7; TRBD2 aligns across 9 bases. In DNA form, the CDR3 reads TGTGCCAGCAGCCAAGAATTGGAGACTAGCGGCGAGCAGTACTTC. Encoded protein: CASSQELETSGEQYF.